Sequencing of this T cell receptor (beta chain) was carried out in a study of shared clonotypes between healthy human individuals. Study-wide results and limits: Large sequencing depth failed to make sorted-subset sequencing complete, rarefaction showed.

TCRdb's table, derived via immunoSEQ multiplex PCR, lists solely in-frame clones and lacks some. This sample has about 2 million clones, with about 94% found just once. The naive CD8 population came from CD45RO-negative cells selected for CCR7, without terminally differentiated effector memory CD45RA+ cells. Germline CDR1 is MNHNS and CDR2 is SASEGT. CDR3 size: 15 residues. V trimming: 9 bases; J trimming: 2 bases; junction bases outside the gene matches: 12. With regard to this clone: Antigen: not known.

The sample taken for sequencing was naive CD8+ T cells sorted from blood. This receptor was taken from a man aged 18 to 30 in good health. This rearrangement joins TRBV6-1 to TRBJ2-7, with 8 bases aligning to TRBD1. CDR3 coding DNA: TGTGCCAGTGACCTACGACCGGGACAGGCCTACGAGCAGTACTTC. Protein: CASDLRPGQAYEQYF.